These 19 T cell receptor beta chains were sequenced from one sample in a study of human T cells and chemical hapten exposure. MiXCR, applied by TCRdb to the RACE reads, yields one record per CDR3 protein. This sample carries more than 90,000 distinct CDR3 sequences, around 10% of them seen once, and the ten largest clones take approximately 3.3%. Time point denoted: patch test 2, 6 weeks after DPC sensitization. The treatment was: therapeutic diphenylcyclopropenone sensitization with weekly scalp DPC. Here the sequenced sample was whole blood, taken in connection with sensitization to the hapten diphenylcyclopropenone (DPC). Receptor source: a middle-aged woman with alopecia areata. Some clones in this sample may be carry-over from other donors' samples.

This clonotype was detected many times. The chain combines TRBV6-2 or TRBV6-3 with TRBJ2-1; 8 nucleotides align to TRBD2. Per germline, CDR1 MNHEY and CDR2 SVGEGT. After removal of 5 bases from V and 6 bases from J, the junction contained 6 bases not matched to a gene. There are 14 residues in the CDR3. Written as DNA, the CDR3 is TGTGCCAGCAGTAACGCCGGGACTAGCAATGAGCAGTTCTTC. Translated, it gives CASSNAGTSNEQFF.

The chain recombines TRBV6-2 or TRBV6-3 with TRBJ2-2; weak D call: TRBD2 (5 bases). This CDR3 has 14 amino acids. Looked up from germline, CDR1 is MNHEY and CDR2 is SVGEGT. The ends were cut back, 2 bases at V and 5 bases at J, with 9 bases in the middle. CDR3 DNA: TGTGCCAGCAGTTACCCAACTAGTACCGGGGAGCTGTTTTTT. This sequence encodes CASSYPTSTGELFF.

This clonotype has just a few counts. The junction differs from germline at one of its ends, possibly a read error. This chain joins TRBV18 and TRBJ2-6, with D possibly being TRBD1 (5 bases). The CDR3 is 15 residues long. Germline V lookup: CDR1 KGHSH, CDR2 LQKENI. The CDR3: CASSGATPGANVLIF. The CDR3 DNA reads as TGTGCCAGCTCAGGAGCGACGCCTGGGGCCAACGTCCTGATTTTC.

This clonotype occurred a few times. The rearrangement links TRBV7-2 to TRBJ2-3; 12 bases agree with TRBD2. CDR3 length: 16 residues. Germline V gene sequence: CDR1 SGHTA, CDR2 FQGNSA. Trimming at V came to 5 bases and at J to 2 bases, leaving 5 bases not matched to a gene. The CDR3 DNA reads as TGTGCCAGCAGCCCGAGGACTAGCGGGATCACAGATACGCAGTATTTT. Translation: CASSPRTSGITDTQYF.

V gene TRBV5-4 combines with J gene TRBJ2-1; D is uncertain. Germline values: CDR1 SGHNT, CDR2 YYREEE (reference sequence). The CDR3 contains 15 residues. V dropped 4 bases and J dropped 9 bases, with 20 bases sitting between them. The CDR3 sequence is CASSLDLAEPSEQFF. DNA for the CDR3: TGTGCCAGCAGCCTAGACTTGGCTGAGCCCTCTGAGCAGTTCTTC.

The gene calls are TRBV20-1 and TRBJ2-1, with D perhaps matching TRBD1 or TRBD2 (6 bases each). Trimming removed 6 bases at V and 8 bases at J, with 17 bases between. CDR3 size: 13 residues. Germline V gene sequence: CDR1 DFQATT, CDR2 SNEGSKA (reference sequence). CDR3 nucleotide sequence: TGCAGTGCGCCCAGGTGGAGGGGGGATGAGCAGTTCTTC. Its protein is CSAPRWRGDEQFF.

The sample holds many counts of this clonotype. The chain is built from TRBV3-1 and TRBJ2-5; 8 bases line up with TRBD2. The ends lost 0 bases at V and 1 base at J; junction bases unmatched: 7. The CDR3 has 17 amino acids. Per the germline V gene, CDR1 is LGHDT and CDR2 is YNNKEL (reference sequence). CDR3 sequence: CASSQDAGRGGQETQYF. The CDR3 DNA reads TGTGCCAGCAGCCAAGATGCGGGCCGGGGGGGCCAAGAGACCCAGTACTTC.

This clonotype came up many times. V usage is TRBV19 and J usage is TRBJ2-7; 7 nucleotides align to TRBD1. The V and J ends lost 7 bases and 0 bases, in that order; junction bases with no gene match: 9. The length of the CDR3 is 15 residues. CDR1 is LNHDA and CDR2 is SQIVND in the germline V gene (reference sequence). CDR3 protein: CASTPGQRPSYEQYF. Written as DNA, the CDR3 is TGTGCCAGTACCCCGGGACAGCGACCCTCCTACGAGCAGTACTTC.

This chain links TRBV15 with TRBJ2-2; tentative D call: TRBD2 (5 bases). This CDR3 contains 15 residues. In germline, CDR1 is LNHNV, CDR2 YYDKDF (reference sequence). Trimming left V 3 bases short and J 3 bases short, with 11 bases between. As DNA, the CDR3 is TGTGCCACCAGCAGTACCGGGAAATACACCGGGGAGCTGTTTTTT. This translates into CATSSTGKYTGELFF.

The sample holds a few counts of this clonotype. The chain uses TRBV25-1 and TRBJ2-5; 10 bases agree with TRBD2. Per germline, CDR1 MGHDK and CDR2 SYGVNS. J was trimmed by 0 bases and V by 6 bases; bases with no gene match: 4. This CDR3 spans 15 amino acids. This chain's CDR3 is CASRASGGHQETQYF. In DNA form, the CDR3 reads TGTGCCAGCAGGGCTAGCGGGGGCCACCAAGAGACCCAGTACTTC.

This clonotype was recorded at least ten times. The chain carries TRBV2 and TRBJ2-7; tentatively, D is TRBD2 (7 bases). With 7 bases removed from V and 6 bases from J, the gap between germline ends came to 22 bases. This CDR3 spans 15 amino acids. The germline V gene encodes CDR1 SNHLY and CDR2 FYNNEI. CDR3 DNA: TGTGCCAGCAAAGGGGGAGGGGCAGTAAGTTCCGAGCAGTACTTC. Protein sequence: CASKGGGAVSSEQYF.

This clonotype was seen repeatedly, ten times or more. The V gene is TRBV5-1, the J gene TRBJ2-5; 7 positions agree with TRBD2. CDR3 length equals 16 residues. The V and J ends lost 4 bases and 5 bases, in that order; junction bases with no gene match: 14. Germline values: CDR1 SGHRS, CDR2 YFSETQ. The CDR3 DNA follows: TGCGCCAGCAGCCCAGCCTCGCAGGTGGGGGGGGAGACCCAGTACTTC. Translated, it gives CASSPASQVGGETQYF.

This clonotype was observed many times. The rearrangement links TRBV18 to TRBJ2-3; the match to TRBD1 covers 7 bases. The CDR3 spans 15 residues. J lost 5 bases, V lost 4 bases, and 9 bases had no gene match. Germline assignment: CDR1 KGHSH and CDR2 LQKENI. The CDR3 bases are TGTGCCAGCTCACTCGACAGGGCCCGAGGAGATACGCAGTATTTT. The encoded protein is CASSLDRARGDTQYF.

The table lists this clonotype with many counts. CDR3 protein: CASSLPQGTAEAFF. In DNA form, the CDR3 reads TGTGCCAGCAGCTTACCACAGGGAACCGCTGAAGCTTTCTTT. The chain combines TRBV11-2 with TRBJ1-1, with a weak D call TRBD1 (6 bases). The germline V and J ends were trimmed by 2 bases and 6 bases, with 13 bases remaining between them. CDR3 length: 14 amino acids. Germline V lookup: CDR1 SGHAT, CDR2 FQNNGV. The full variable domain, with the rest looked up from reference TRBV11-2 and TRBJ1-1, is EAGVAQSPRYKIIEKRQSVAFWCNPISGHATLYWYQQILGQGPKLLIQFQNNGVVDDSQLPKDRFSAERLKGVDSTLKIQPAKLEDSAVYLCASSLPQGTAEAFFGQGTRLTVV.

On this clonotype: One base away lies a much larger clone, so this may be a sequencing read error. The chain combines TRBV3-1 with TRBJ2-7; D might be TRBD1 (6 bases). Trimming shortened V by 2 bases and J by 5 bases, and 19 bases separated the two germline ends. Per the germline V gene, CDR1 is LGHDT and CDR2 is YNNKEL (reference sequence). The CDR3 spans 16 residues. The chain's CDR3 is CASSQNPGVAGDEQYF. Here the CDR3 DNA reads TGTGCCAGCAGCCAAAACCCTGGGGTGGCAGGGGACGAGCAGTACTTC.

This chain connects TRBV7-2 to TRBJ1-6; weak D call: TRBD1 (6 bases). The CDR3 spans 15 residues. CDR1 is SGHTA, CDR2 FQGNSA, per germline. V was shortened by 6 bases and J by 6 bases, with 15 bases between the two germline ends. The CDR3 is CASRPAGALNSPLHF. The CDR3 region has the DNA TGTGCCAGCAGACCCGCAGGGGCCCTTAATTCACCCCTCCACTTT. The entire variable domain, with the rest obtained from reference TRBV7-2 and TRBJ1-6, is as follows: GAGVSQSPSNKVTEKGKDVELRCDPISGHTALYWYRQSLGQGLEFLIYFQGNSAPDKSGLPSDRFSAERTGGSVSTLTIQRTQQEDSAVYLCASRPAGALNSPLHFGNGTRLTVT.

CDR3 sequence (DNA): TGTGCCAGCAGTCCCGGGACAGGTTATCAAGACGAGCAGTACTTC. This gives the protein CASSPGTGYQDEQYF. V is TRBV27 and J is TRBJ2-7, with 8 bases aligning to TRBD1. V dropped 5 bases and J dropped 5; count of bases not matched to a gene: 11. CDR1 is MNHEY, CDR2 SMNVEV, per germline (reference sequence). This CDR3 has 15 amino acids.

There are a few counts of this clonotype. The chain employs TRBV29-1 and TRBJ2-4; no clear D gene. In germline, CDR1 is SQVTM, CDR2 ANQGSEA. The CDR3 covers 13 residues. V was pared by 3 bases and J by 5 bases, with 11 bases between. DNA for the CDR3: TGCAGCGTTGAGACGGGTACACAAAACATTCAGTACTTC. It specifies CSVETGTQNIQYF.

This clonotype was seen at least ten times. The chain is built from TRBV5-6 and TRBJ2-3, with 8 positions matching TRBD1. V lost 5 bases, J lost 2 bases, and 4 bases stayed unmatched. Germline CDR1 SGHDT, CDR2 YYEEEE. This CDR3 is built from 14 residues. The chain's CDR3 is CASSWTGSTDTQYF. The CDR3 nucleotides read TGTGCCAGCAGTTGGACAGGGTCCACAGATACGCAGTATTTT.